The source of this TCR beta chain is a study of T-cell memory formation after mild COVID-19. For the study at large: Clusters were largely donor specific.

TCRdb reprocessed the 5' RACE reads via MiXCR and lists one record per CDR3 protein. The sample consists of 350,000 to 500,000 distinct CDR3 sequences, 20% to 30% of them appearing once. Study-level findings and limits: Researchers report contracting CD4+ clones mostly in CM and EM, with CD8+ clones in EMRA.

CDR3 length: 15 residues. Trimming removed 4 bases from V and 3 bases from J, with 13 bases in between. Germline CDR1 MRHNA, CDR2 SNTAGT. With regard to this clonotype: Its antigen remains unidentified.

The V gene is TRBV6-4, the J gene TRBJ2-1; D tentatively fits TRBD1 or TRBD2 (5 bases each). Source material: PBMCs or a T cell subset sorted from them (not recorded which). This receptor was taken from an adult woman who had mild COVID-19 (a few samples of this study predate the infection). Cell type and time point are not known. The CDR3 reads CASSAGTADYNEQFF. DNA of the CDR3: TGTGCCAGCAGTGCCGGGACGGCCGACTACAATGAGCAGTTCTTC.